The 30 T cell receptor beta chains below come from one sample, sequenced in a study of regulatory T cells in long-lasting Graves disease. Specified time point: persistent/refractory GD, antithyroid drugs over 5 years with positive TRAb. Isolated PBMC RNA provided the starting material for the TCR library. Through Arm-PCR of CDR3 regions and iRepertoire HTBI primers, TCR beta libraries were built. Each CDR3 protein gets one entry after TCRdb re-called the multiplex PCR reads with MiXCR. The sample has 300,000 to 500,000 distinct CDR3 sequences; 20% are singletons. This sample comprised peripheral blood mononuclear cells (PBMCs), obtained when the disease was refractory, from a patient treated with antithyroid drugs. The receptors come from a female donor with Graves disease.

The chain combines TRBV28 with TRBJ1-5, with D perhaps matching TRBD1 (6 bases). The CDR3 is 13 residues long. Germline V CDR1 and CDR2: MDHEN, SYDVKM. Between the trimmed V and J ends, which lost 11 bases and 6 bases, there was a span of 17 bases. CDR3 amino acids: CAHNGGGGQPQHF. CDR3 nucleotides: TGTGCCCACAATGGGGGAGGGGGTCAGCCCCAGCATTTT. The full variable domain, completed using reference TRBV28 and TRBJ1-5, is DVKVTQSSRYLVKRTGEKVFLECVQDMDHENMFWYRQDPGLGLRLIYFSYDVKMKEKGDIPEGYSVSREKKERFSLILESASTNQTSMYLCAHNGGGGQPQHFGDGTRLSIL.

This clonotype appeared a few times. The chain couples TRBV7-9 to TRBJ2-7, with TRBD1 identical over 10 bases. With 6 bases clipped from V and 3 bases from J, the junction kept 8 bases outside the gene matches. The CDR3 covers 15 residues. Germline CDR1 SEHNR, CDR2 FQNEAQ (reference sequence). In nucleotides, the CDR3 is TGTGCCAGCAGTTCTGCCGGGACAGGGGACTACGAGCAGTACTTC. Its protein is CASSSAGTGDYEQYF.

The chain recombines TRBV6-5 with TRBJ2-2; weak D call: TRBD2 (7 bases). The CDR3 runs 18 residues. Trimming took 2 bases from V and 6 from J, leaving 22 bases between them. Per germline, CDR1 MNHEY and CDR2 SVGAGI. The CDR3 reads CASSYSGTSGTPAGELFF. In DNA, the CDR3 is TGTGCCAGCAGTTACAGCGGGACATCCGGGACACCGGCCGGGGAGCTGTTTTTT.

This clonotype showed up just a few times. A read error may be the cause here, since a much bigger clone is one base away. The chain employs TRBV2 and TRBJ1-6; no reliable D call. The CDR3 loop spans 15 amino acids. Germline V gene data show CDR1 as SNHLY and CDR2 as FYNNEI. Here the CDR3 DNA reads TGTGCCAGCAGTGAGGTGGAGGAGGGAAATTTACCCCTCCACTTT. It yields the protein CASSEVEEGNLPLHF.

This clonotype was counted a few times. V usage is TRBV5-6 and J usage is TRBJ2-3, with D perhaps matching TRBD2 (5 bases). V was clipped by 2 bases and J by 2 bases, with 9 bases between them. CDR1 and CDR2 (germline): SGHDT, YYEEEE. The CDR3 is 14 amino acids. The CDR3 reads CASSFPSYTDTQYF. The CDR3 coding sequence is TGTGCCAGCAGCTTCCCTAGCTACACAGATACGCAGTATTTT.

V usage is TRBV19 and J usage is TRBJ2-2; 7 nucleotides match TRBD2. Unmatched junction bases numbered 12, after V lost 10 bases and J lost 4 bases. CDR1 is LNHDA, CDR2 SQIVND, per germline (reference sequence). The CDR3 extends over 15 amino acids. CDR3 nucleotide sequence: TGTGCCACGCGCAGCGGGACCACTGTCACCGGGGAGCTGTTTTTT. Amino acid sequence: CATRSGTTVTGELFF.

This clonotype was seen a single time. This sequence joins TRBV7-9 and TRBJ2-7; 12 positions agree with TRBD2. Germline V lookup: CDR1 SEHNR, CDR2 FQNEAQ (reference sequence). V was pared by 4 bases and J by 1 base, with 23 bases of the junction left unmatched. CDR3 size: 22 residues. The CDR3 sequence: CASSSAGLPSGRVLAGSYEQYF. CDR3 DNA sequence: TGTGCCAGCAGCTCCGCGGGCCTGCCTAGCGGGAGGGTTTTGGCAGGATCCTACGAGCAGTACTTC.

This clonotype came up a few times. V gene TRBV7-2 combines with J gene TRBJ2-1; D is unclear. V lost 5 bases and J lost 8, with 13 bases in between. Germline values: CDR1 SGHTA, CDR2 FQGNSA. The CDR3 runs to 13 residues. The CDR3, as DNA: TGTGCCAGCAGCCGTCCAGTGAACGATGAGCAGTTCTTC. Its translation is CASSRPVNDEQFF.

The genes are TRBV7-2 and TRBJ2-5, with 10 positions matching TRBD2. The V and J ends lost 1 base and 2 bases, in that order; junction bases with no gene match: 1. This CDR3 has 15 residues. Looked up from germline, CDR1 is SGHTA and CDR2 is FQGNSA. CDR3 loop: CASSLVLAGQETQYF. CDR3 nucleotides: TGTGCCAGCAGCTTAGTACTAGCGGGGCAAGAGACCCAGTACTTC.

V is TRBV6-9 and J is TRBJ2-2; D is uncertain. CDR3 length: 15 residues. In germline, CDR1 is MNHGY, CDR2 SVAAGI. V was pared by 3 bases and J by 0 bases, with 8 bases between. The CDR3 spells CASSYSTSNTGELFF. The CDR3 DNA is TGTGCCAGCAGTTACTCTACCTCGAACACCGGGGAGCTGTTTTTT.

This clonotype was picked up many times. The rearrangement uses TRBV5-1 and TRBJ2-6; D may be TRBD2 (6 bases). Per the germline V gene, CDR1 is SGHRS and CDR2 is YFSETQ. CDR3 size: 15 residues. The germline V and J ends were trimmed by 3 bases and 2 bases, with 9 bases remaining between them. Here the CDR3 DNA reads TGCGCCAGCAGCTCGGAGGGTACTGGGGCCAACGTCCTGACTTTC. It yields the protein CASSSEGTGANVLTF.

This clonotype was counted many times. V and J are TRBV11-2 and TRBJ2-2; 8 positions agree with TRBD2. Germline assignment: CDR1 SGHAT and CDR2 FQNNGV. V dropped 4 bases and J dropped 9; count of bases not matched to a gene: 7. This CDR3 has 14 residues. CDR3 region: CASSSASGPRELFF. The CDR3 nucleotides are TGTGCCAGCAGCTCGGCTAGCGGGCCGAGGGAGCTGTTTTTT.

This clonotype was detected many times. The V gene is TRBV12-3 or TRBV12-4, the J gene TRBJ2-7; D not certain. Between the trimmed V and J ends, which lost 7 bases and 2 bases, there was a span of 15 bases. This CDR3 spans 14 amino acids. DNA of the CDR3: TGTGCCAGCAACCATAACCCCAGTACCTACGAGCAGTACTTC. It translates to CASNHNPSTYEQYF.

The V call is TRBV27, the J call TRBJ2-7; 10 nucleotides agree with TRBD1. CDR3 length: 15 amino acids. Germline V lookup: CDR1 MNHEY, CDR2 SMNVEV (reference sequence). J gave up 5 bases and V 8 bases, and 12 bases lay outside the gene matches. The CDR3 coding sequence is TGTGCCAGCTCCCTGGCGGGACAGGGGTCCAACGAGCAGTACTTC. Protein: CASSLAGQGSNEQYF.

This clonotype was observed a few times. The CDR3 DNA follows: TGTGCCAGCAGCGTAGGATCGGGGTCCGGGGAGCTGTTTTTT. Translation: CASSVGSGSGELFF. The chain is built from TRBV9 and TRBJ2-2; maybe TRBD2 (5 bases). The CDR3 runs to 14 residues. Trimming pared 0 bases from V and 6 bases from J, leaving 9 bases between. The germline CDR1 and CDR2 sequences are SGDLS and YYNGEE.

There are many counts of this clonotype. The chain combines TRBV20-1 with TRBJ2-7; 10 nucleotides align to TRBD2. Germline V CDR1 and CDR2: DFQATT, SNEGSKA (reference sequence). This CDR3 region has 14 residues. J was trimmed by 3 bases and V by 5 bases; bases with no gene match: 7. This chain's CDR3 is CSAHGLAELYEQYF. CDR3 DNA: TGCAGTGCTCACGGACTAGCGGAGCTCTACGAGCAGTACTTC.

This clonotype was seen more than once but under ten times. The chain combines TRBV28 with TRBJ2-3; 9 bases agree with TRBD2. V shed 5 bases, J shed 1 base, and the junction held 1 base outside the gene matches. The CDR3 is 14 amino acids. The germline gives CDR1 MDHEN, CDR2 SYDVKM. The CDR3 sequence is CASSRTSGTDTQYF. CDR3 sequence (DNA): TGTGCCAGCAGTCGGACTAGCGGCACAGATACGCAGTATTTT. The full variable domain, with the rest looked up from reference TRBV28 and TRBJ2-3, is DVKVTQSSRYLVKRTGEKVFLECVQDMDHENMFWYRQDPGLGLRLIYFSYDVKMKEKGDIPEGYSVSREKKERFSLILESASTNQTSMYLCASSRTSGTDTQYFGPGTRLTVL.

The chain employs TRBV29-1 and TRBJ2-7; D not resolved. The germline V gene encodes CDR1 SQVTM and CDR2 ANQGSEA. This CDR3 is 12 amino acids long. With 6 bases removed from V and 0 bases from J, the gap between germline ends came to 9 bases. Here the CDR3 reads CSVLTDSYEQYF. CDR3 in DNA: TGCAGCGTCTTGACGGACTCCTACGAGCAGTACTTC.

In regard to this clonotype: The junction shows a germline mismatch at one end, possibly a read error. This chain uses TRBV2 with TRBJ2-1; 13 nucleotides match TRBD2. The CDR3 is made up of 14 amino acids. The germline CDR1 and CDR2 sequences are SNHLY and FYNNEI. The CDR3 coding sequence is TGTGCCAGCAGTGAGGGACTAGCGGGACCTGCACTTATCTTC. Translation: CASSEGLAGPALIF.

This clonotype was counted a few times. CDR3 residues: CASSLDNLGEKLFF. The CDR3 bases are TGCGCCAGCAGCTTGGACAACCTGGGGGAAAAACTGTTTTTT. The chain combines TRBV5-1 with TRBJ1-4; D is ambiguous. This CDR3 has 14 amino acids. The ends were cut back, 0 bases at V and 8 bases at J, with 11 bases in the middle. Looked up from germline, CDR1 is SGHRS and CDR2 is YFSETQ.

About this clonotype: One end of the junction is discordant with germline, which a read error may explain. The chain recombines TRBV7-2 with TRBJ2-5, with 11 bases matching TRBD2. The CDR3 length is 18 residues. Germline-derived CDR1 and CDR2 are SGHTA and FQGNSA. The CDR3 region is CASSFPGLAVMGGEAQYF. In DNA form, the CDR3 reads TGTGCCAGCAGCTTCCCGGGACTAGCGGTTATGGGGGGAGAGGCCCAGTACTTC.

The rearrangement uses TRBV3-1 and TRBJ2-2; tentative D call: TRBD1 (6 bases). The CDR3 contains 16 residues. The V and J ends lost 1 base and 4 bases respectively, with 13 bases between them. The germline CDR1 and CDR2 sequences are LGHDT and YNNKEL (reference sequence). The CDR3 protein is CASSQGTGRGTGELFF. The CDR3, as DNA: TGTGCCAGCAGCCAAGGAACAGGGAGAGGCACCGGGGAGCTGTTTTTT.

This clonotype was seen many times. The chain couples TRBV12-3 or TRBV12-4 to TRBJ2-5, with D uncertain. V lost 4 bases and J lost 2, with 8 bases in between. The CDR3 contains 13 residues. The CDR3 is CASSSLAQETQYF. The DNA of the CDR3 is TGTGCCAGCAGTTCCTTAGCACAAGAGACCCAGTACTTC.

Points on this clonotype: Relative to the germline gene, one junction end is altered; a read error may explain this. The rearrangement joins TRBV6-2 or TRBV6-3 to TRBJ1-5; no definite D call. CDR1 is MNHEY, CDR2 SVGEGT, per germline. The CDR3 is made up of 14 amino acids. CDR3 in DNA: TGTGCCAGCAGTTCCTTACGGCCCAGTACGCCCCGGCATTTT. This sequence encodes CASSSLRPSTPRHF.

In its sample, this clonotype was seen a few times. This chain links TRBV5-1 with TRBJ2-4; no clear D. V was cut by 4 bases and J by 0 bases, with 11 bases left in between. Germline V CDR1 and CDR2: SGHRS, YFSETQ. This CDR3 is built from 15 residues. CDR3 sequence (DNA): TGCGCCAGCAGCCAGGAACCACTAGCCAAAAACATTCAGTACTTC. Encoded protein: CASSQEPLAKNIQYF.

This clonotype appeared a single time. The rearrangement joins TRBV25-1 to TRBJ2-5, with D possibly TRBD1 on 5 matching bases. Germline CDR1 is MGHDK and CDR2 is SYGVNS. The germline V and J ends were trimmed by 11 bases and 5 bases, with 6 bases remaining between them. The length of the CDR3 is 9 residues. The CDR3 DNA sequence: TGTGCCGCAGGGGAGACCCAGTACTTC. Its protein is CAAGETQYF.

The chain combines TRBV3-1 with TRBJ2-5; TRBD2 matches 9 bases. The CDR3 totals 16 residues. Germline V CDR1 and CDR2: LGHDT, YNNKEL (reference sequence). V shed 0 bases, J shed 3 bases, and the junction held 5 bases outside the gene matches. CDR3 loop: CASSQDLAGREETQYF. As DNA, the CDR3 is TGTGCCAGCAGCCAAGATCTAGCGGGGAGGGAAGAGACCCAGTACTTC.

This clonotype was counted only a few times. The chain employs TRBV11-2 and TRBJ2-7; 7 positions agree with TRBD1. The V and J ends lost 0 bases and 2 bases, in that order; junction bases with no gene match: 4. Germline assignment: CDR1 SGHAT and CDR2 FQNNGV. The CDR3 spans 15 residues. For the CDR3, the DNA is TGTGCCAGCAGCTTAGACCGGGACAGAGCCTACGAGCAGTACTTC. Translation gives CASSLDRDRAYEQYF.

This clonotype came up many times. The chain links TRBV28 to TRBJ1-6; possibly TRBD1 for D (5 bases). V was pared by 1 base and J by 4 bases, with 8 bases between. Germline V gene sequence: CDR1 MDHEN, CDR2 SYDVKM. This CDR3 spans 15 amino acids. The CDR3 nucleotides are TGTGCCAGCAGTTTATACAGGTCTTATAATTCACCCCTCCACTTT. Protein sequence: CASSLYRSYNSPLHF.

The chain uses TRBV6-1 and TRBJ2-7, with TRBD1 matching over 8 bases. Germline CDR1 MNHNS, CDR2 SASEGT. With V trimmed by 4 bases and J by 4 bases, 9 bases remained unmatched. CDR3 size: 15 residues. CDR3 in amino acids: CASSVTGTGAYEQYF. The CDR3, as DNA: TGTGCCAGCAGTGTAACCGGGACAGGAGCTTACGAGCAGTACTTC.